A single sample gave rise to the 4 T cell receptor beta chains below, sequenced in a study of T cell repertoires in cytomegalovirus infection. TCRdb independently ran MiXCR on the reads; one entry per CDR3 protein. The table includes more than 200,000 distinct CDR3 sequences, approximately 8.3% detected once. The sample taken for sequencing was PBMCs. These receptors all come from a human donor in good health (CMV status not recorded). Some clones in this sample may be carry-over from other donors' samples.

This clonotype was detected ten times or more. The chain has TRBV7-9 and TRBJ1-1; D ambiguous. The CDR3 spans 15 residues. Trimming stripped 5 bases from V and 5 bases from J, with 18 bases between. Germline assignment: CDR1 SEHNR and CDR2 FQNEAQ (reference sequence). The CDR3 sequence is CASSPGLGLRTEAFF. CDR3 in DNA: TGTGCCAGCAGCCCCGGTCTAGGGCTGAGGACTGAAGCTTTCTTT.

The chain employs TRBV19 and TRBJ1-1; D gene ambiguous. Germline V gene sequence: CDR1 LNHDA, CDR2 SQIVND (reference sequence). The CDR3 has 14 residues. V lost 7 bases and J 4 bases, leaving 16 bases between the germline ends. CDR3 loop: CASTLRALITEAFF. CDR3 DNA sequence: TGTGCCAGTACTCTCCGGGCCCTGATCACTGAAGCTTTCTTT.

This clonotype has only a few counts. V and J are TRBV28 and TRBJ2-3, with TRBD1 identical over 9 bases. Germline CDR1 MDHEN, CDR2 SYDVKM. The V gene end was trimmed by 11 bases and the J gene end by 7 bases; junction bases not matched to a gene: 13. The CDR3 runs to 14 residues. Here the CDR3 reads CASTGTGRIYTQYF. The CDR3 nucleotides are TGTGCCTCAACCGGGACAGGGCGCATCTATACGCAGTATTTT.

In this sample, this clonotype turned up many times. The chain couples TRBV6-1 to TRBJ2-7, with unresolved D. The V and J ends lost 6 bases and 7 bases respectively, with 13 bases between them. Germline V lookup: CDR1 MNHNS, CDR2 SASEGT. CDR3 size: 12 residues. The CDR3 region has the DNA TGTGCCAGCAGGGACGGAGCTGGGGAGCAGTACTTC. Translated, it gives CASRDGAGEQYF.